The 15 T cell receptor beta chains in this list originate from one sample, sequenced in a study of CD8 T cells in Susac syndrome. The authors reverse transcribed roughly 0.5 to 1 ug RNA with random hexamers. TCRdb used MiXCR to reprocess the immunoSEQ multiplex PCR reads, holding one entry per CDR3 protein. The profile shows around 170,000 distinct CDR3 sequences, 85% to 95% of them singletons. The source material was CD4+ T cells from PBMCs. The source is a human donor with Susac syndrome.

This chain connects TRBV5-6 to TRBJ2-5; D possibly corresponds to TRBD1 (5 bases). V was cut by 0 bases and J by 3 bases, with 6 bases left in between. Germline V gene sequence: CDR1 SGHDT, CDR2 YYEEEE. The CDR3 totals 13 residues. The CDR3 loop is CASSLGREETQYF. The CDR3 DNA follows: TGTGCCAGCAGCTTGGGCAGGGAAGAGACCCAGTACTTC.

The V and J genes are TRBV4-2 and TRBJ2-1, with D possibly matching TRBD2 (5 bases). The V end was cut by 0 bases, the J end by 6 bases, with 9 bases between. Germline assignment: CDR1 LGHNA and CDR2 YNFKEQ. This CDR3 comprises 14 residues. Here the CDR3 reads CASSQDRGSNEQFF. In DNA, the CDR3 is TGTGCCAGCAGCCAAGATAGAGGGAGCAATGAGCAGTTCTTC.

The chain has TRBV19 and TRBJ1-4; TRBD1 is a possible D gene (5 bases). The CDR3 sequence is 13 residues long. With 7 bases removed from V and 5 bases from J, the gap between germline ends came to 11 bases. The V gene's germline CDR1 is LNHDA and CDR2 SQIVND (reference sequence). As DNA, the CDR3 is TGTGCCAGTAATGCGGGGCTCAATGAAAAACTGTTTTTT. Translating gives CASNAGLNEKLFF. The variable domain in full, completed from reference TRBV19 and TRBJ1-4, reads DGGITQSPKYLFRKEGQNVTLSCEQNLNHDAMYWYRQDPGQGLRLIYYSQIVNDFQKGDIAEGYSVSREKKESFPLTVTSAQKNPTAFYLCASNAGLNEKLFFGSGTQLSVL.

The rearrangement uses TRBV6-5 and TRBJ2-3; 8 bases line up with TRBD1. Germline V lookup: CDR1 MNHEY, CDR2 SVGAGI. The trim removed 6 bases at V and 0 bases at J, leaving 5 bases unmatched. This CDR3 spans 15 amino acids. The CDR3 DNA follows: TGTGCCAGCAGGACGGGACAGGCGAGCACAGATACGCAGTATTTT. As protein: CASRTGQASTDTQYF.

The chain recombines TRBV20-1 with TRBJ2-7; maybe TRBD2 (6 bases). Germline CDR1 DFQATT, CDR2 SNEGSKA (reference sequence). V lost 2 bases to trimming and J lost 0 bases, with 8 bases between them. The CDR3 covers 13 residues. The CDR3 DNA reads as TGCAGTGCTAGATCCGGGGGCTCCTACGAGCAGTACTTC. This encodes CSARSGGSYEQYF.

CDR3 DNA sequence: TGTGCCAGCAGGGCCCCGACACAAAACTATGGCTACACCTTC. Its protein is CASRAPTQNYGYTF. V gene TRBV6-5 combines with J gene TRBJ1-2; D remains unclear. The length of the CDR3 is 14 residues. Trimming stripped 6 bases from V and 2 bases from J, with 13 bases between. From germline, CDR1 is MNHEY and CDR2 SVGAGI.

This clonotype was detected only once. This chain joins TRBV6-6 and TRBJ2-5, with unresolved D. This CDR3 has 15 residues. V gave up 0 bases and J gave up 3 bases, with 11 bases separating them. The V gene's germline CDR1 is MNHNY and CDR2 SVGAGI (reference sequence). The CDR3 spells CASSYSSSTEETQYF. The CDR3 nucleotides are TGTGCCAGCAGTTACTCGAGTAGCACAGAAGAGACCCAGTACTTC.

The J gene is TRBJ1-1, the V gene TRBV29-1; 12 nucleotides line up with TRBD1. Germline loops: CDR1 SQVTM, CDR2 ANQGSEA. The ends lost 3 bases at V and 1 base at J; junction bases unmatched: 3. CDR3 length equals 15 residues. CDR3 coding DNA: TGCAGCGTTGAGGGGACAGGGGGCGGGAACACTGAAGCTTTCTTT. The encoded protein is CSVEGTGGGNTEAFF.

V is TRBV6-5 and J is TRBJ1-2, with D perhaps TRBD1 (6 bases). In germline, CDR1 is MNHEY, CDR2 SVGAGI. This CDR3 is 15 amino acids long. V was cut by 8 bases and J by 7 bases, with 23 bases left in between. CDR3 coding DNA: TGTGCCAGCGTATCCCACCAGGGGCTCTTGAGTGGCTACACCTTC. Protein: CASVSHQGLLSGYTF.

The rearrangement links TRBV20-1 to TRBJ2-7; no reliable D call. The CDR3 spans 13 residues. CDR1 and CDR2 from the germline V gene are DFQATT and SNEGSKA (reference sequence). V was pared by 3 bases and J by 5 bases, with 14 bases between. The CDR3 loop reads CSASPRRYDEQYF. CDR3 nucleotides: TGCAGTGCTAGTCCTAGGAGATATGACGAGCAGTACTTC.

The V gene is TRBV7-6, the J gene TRBJ2-3; TRBD2 agrees at 9 bases. Germline V gene sequence: CDR1 SGHVS, CDR2 FNYEAQ. This CDR3 region has 14 residues. Trimming removed 8 bases from V and 1 base from J; junction bases left unmatched: 4. The CDR3 nucleotides are TGTGCCAGCGGAATAGCGGGGGGCACAGATACGCAGTATTTT. Translated, it gives CASGIAGGTDTQYF. Filled out from reference TRBV7-6 and TRBJ2-3, the complete variable domain reads GAGVSQSPRYKVTKRGQDVALRCDPISGHVSLYWYRQALGQGPEFLTYFNYEAQQDKSGLPNDRFSAERPEGSISTLTIQRTEQRDSAMYRCASGIAGGTDTQYFGPGTRLTVL.

This chain connects TRBV6-1 to TRBJ2-4; TRBD2 agrees at 7 bases. The CDR3 is 18 residues long. V was clipped by 6 bases and J by 5 bases; unmatched bases: 19. Looked up from germline, CDR1 is MNHNS and CDR2 is SASEGT. The CDR3 DNA sequence: TGTGCCAGCAGCCGCGGAAGCCCCGGGACTACCCTCCAAAACATTCAGTACTTC. Its translation is CASSRGSPGTTLQNIQYF.

This rearrangement joins TRBV5-1 to TRBJ1-1, with D maybe TRBD1 (5 bases). Per the germline V gene, CDR1 is SGHRS and CDR2 is YFSETQ. V lost 0 bases and J lost 13, with 19 bases in between. The length of the CDR3 is 14 residues. The CDR3 nucleotides read TGCGCCAGCAGCTTGGCACCTGGCAGGGCCGAGGGTTTCTTT. Protein sequence: CASSLAPGRAEGFF.

This clonotype was detected once. CDR3 coding DNA: TGTGCCAGTAGTCCCTCGGACCAGAACACTGAAGCTTTCTTT. This gives the protein CASSPSDQNTEAFF. V gene TRBV19 combines with J gene TRBJ1-1; D gene unclear. V lost 5 bases and J lost 1, with 11 bases in between. Per the germline V gene, CDR1 is LNHDA and CDR2 is SQIVND (reference sequence). This CDR3 is 14 amino acids long.

This clonotype is a singleton in its sample. This chain joins TRBV24-1 and TRBJ2-7, with TRBD2 identical over 13 bases. Germline V gene lookup returns CDR1 KGHDR and CDR2 SFDVKD. Germline trimming cut 2 bases from V and 6 bases from J; bases unmatched to any gene: 3. This CDR3 is 15 amino acids long. This CDR3 reads CATSDSRTSGGEQYF. DNA for the CDR3: TGTGCCACCAGTGATTCCCGGACTAGCGGGGGCGAGCAGTACTTC.